The next 15 T cell receptor beta chains were all read from a single sample in a study of identical twins. TCRdb passed the 5' RACE reads through MiXCR, listing each CDR3 protein once. The data contain approximately 890,000 distinct CDR3 sequences, 10% to 15% of them singletons. This sample was shared with a second study, whose subject was yellow fever vaccine responses in identical twins.

Sequenced: PBMCs. The origin of the receptors is a woman younger than 35 in good health.

The sample holds a few counts of this clonotype. The rearrangement joins TRBV5-1 to TRBJ2-5; D ambiguous. The CDR3 covers 13 residues. V was trimmed by 2 bases and J by 0 bases, leaving 5 bases between them. The germline V gene encodes CDR1 SGHRS and CDR2 YFSETQ. CDR3 in amino acids: CASSFQNQETQYF. CDR3 DNA sequence: TGCGCCAGCAGCTTCCAGAACCAAGAGACCCAGTACTTC.

The J gene is TRBJ2-3, the V gene TRBV14, with D hard to call. The CDR3 is 17 residues long. Between the trimmed V and J ends, which lost 2 bases and 3 bases, there was a span of 18 bases. Germline V gene sequence: CDR1 SGHDN, CDR2 FVKESK. DNA of the CDR3: TGTGCCAGCAGCCAAATCGCTAGAGGCCCTCCTACAGATACGCAGTATTTT. This translates into CASSQIARGPPTDTQYF. Filled out from reference TRBV14 and TRBJ2-3, the complete variable domain reads EAGVTQFPSHSVIEKGQTVTLRCDPISGHDNLYWYRRVMGKEIKFLLHFVKESKQDESGMPNNRFLAERTGGTYSTLKVQPAELEDSGVYFCASSQIARGPPTDTQYFGPGTRLTVL.

The rearrangement joins TRBV12-3 or TRBV12-4 to TRBJ1-5, with 7 bases aligning to TRBD1. V gave up 5 bases and J gave up 6 bases; unmatched junction bases: 10. CDR3 length: 15 amino acids. The CDR3 nucleotides are TGTGCCAGCAGTAGGGGGCTCGCGCAGGGTCAGCCCCAGCATTTT. Residues: CASSRGLAQGQPQHF.

The chain employs TRBV6-2 or TRBV6-3 and TRBJ2-6, with 12 bases matching TRBD2. V dropped 3 bases and J dropped 2; count of bases not matched to a gene: 5. This CDR3 spans 18 amino acids. CDR1 is MNHEY and CDR2 is SVGEGT in the germline V gene. The CDR3 is CASSYRLAGAPGANVLTF. CDR3 nucleotide sequence: TGTGCCAGCAGTTATAGACTAGCGGGAGCTCCTGGGGCCAACGTCCTGACTTTC.

This clonotype was seen only a few times. The chain has TRBV5-8 and TRBJ2-5; 7 bases match TRBD2. Germline CDR1 SGHTS, CDR2 YDEGEE. This CDR3 has 14 amino acids. J lost 1 base, V lost 6 bases, and 6 bases had no gene match. The CDR3 sequence is CASNPLATQETQYF. CDR3 nucleotides: TGTGCCAGCAACCCACTAGCGACCCAAGAGACCCAGTACTTC.

This clonotype was observed a handful of times. The chain uses TRBV20-1 and TRBJ2-5, with 11 bases aligning to TRBD2. The CDR3 has 13 residues. V trimming: 7 bases; J trimming: 4 bases; junction bases outside the gene matches: 5. From germline, CDR1 is DFQATT and CDR2 SNEGSKA (reference sequence). In DNA form, the CDR3 reads TGCAGTGGAGCCGGACTAGCGGGAGAGACCCAGTACTTC. Protein product: CSGAGLAGETQYF.

This clonotype was counted a few times. V gene TRBV12-3 or TRBV12-4 combines with J gene TRBJ2-3, with 11 positions matching TRBD1. CDR3 length: 15 amino acids. With 3 bases clipped from V and 5 bases from J, the junction kept 4 bases outside the gene matches. The CDR3 is CASSFPGQGEDTQYF. The DNA for the CDR3 is TGTGCCAGCAGTTTCCCGGGACAGGGGGAAGATACGCAGTATTTT.

In this sample, this clonotype turned up a few times. The genes are TRBV5-1 and TRBJ2-1; 8 bases line up with TRBD2. V shed 7 bases and J 4 bases; nucleotides not matched to a gene: 7. Germline V gives CDR1 SGHRS, CDR2 YFSETQ. This CDR3 has 14 amino acids. The CDR3 loop reads CASWASGSYNEQFF. The CDR3 DNA is TGCGCCAGCTGGGCGAGCGGGAGTTACAATGAGCAGTTCTTC.

V usage is TRBV11-2 and J usage is TRBJ1-1, with D possibly being TRBD1 (5 bases). Germline V CDR1 and CDR2: SGHAT, FQNNGV. Trimming removed 5 bases from V and 1 base from J, with 14 bases in between. This CDR3 has 15 amino acids. The CDR3 DNA sequence: TGTGCCAGCAGCGCCCCAGGGACCAGGAACACTGAAGCTTTCTTT. It codes for CASSAPGTRNTEAFF. Filled out from reference TRBV11-2 and TRBJ1-1, the complete variable domain reads EAGVAQSPRYKIIEKRQSVAFWCNPISGHATLYWYQQILGQGPKLLIQFQNNGVVDDSQLPKDRFSAERLKGVDSTLKIQPAKLEDSAVYLCASSAPGTRNTEAFFGQGTRLTVV.

This clonotype has ten or more counts. The chain carries TRBV27 and TRBJ2-7; 11 bases match TRBD2. CDR1 is MNHEY, CDR2 SMNVEV, per germline (reference sequence). V was pared by 5 bases and J by 3 bases, with 12 bases of the junction left unmatched. The CDR3 has 17 residues. CDR3 sequence reads: CASSPRPLAGDYYEQYV. The DNA of the CDR3 is TGTGCCAGCAGTCCACGCCCACTAGCGGGGGACTACTACGAGCAGTACGTC.

This clonotype has a handful of counts. V is TRBV15 and J is TRBJ1-3; a weak D match, TRBD1 (5 bases). CDR3 length: 16 amino acids. V was pared by 5 bases and J by 0 bases, with 14 bases between. Germline V gene sequence: CDR1 LNHNV, CDR2 YYDKDF (reference sequence). This CDR3 is CATSPSDRPSGNTIYF. The CDR3 DNA follows: TGTGCCACCAGCCCGAGTGACAGACCCTCTGGAAACACCATATATTTT.

This chain links TRBV20-1 with TRBJ2-1; 7 bases are shared with TRBD2. CDR1 and CDR2 (germline): DFQATT, SNEGSKA (reference sequence). This CDR3 comprises 14 residues. After removal of 1 base from V and 9 bases from J, the junction contained 9 bases not matched to a gene. For the CDR3, the DNA is TGCAGTGCTAGAGCGGGAGGTCCACACGGTGAGCAGTTCTTC. It translates to CSARAGGPHGEQFF.

This clonotype was seen more than once but under ten times. The rearrangement uses TRBV6-5 and TRBJ2-5; a weak D match, TRBD2 (5 bases). Germline V gene sequence: CDR1 MNHEY, CDR2 SVGAGI. V was cut by 6 bases and J by 1 base, with 18 bases left in between. The CDR3 length is 16 residues. The CDR3 DNA sequence: TGTGCCAGCAGGGACTCTAGGCGGGCCCCCCAAGAGACCCAGTACTTC. It translates to CASRDSRRAPQETQYF.

The chain couples TRBV7-6 to TRBJ2-3; TRBD2 matches 8 bases. J was trimmed by 1 base and V by 0 bases; bases with no gene match: 3. In germline, CDR1 is SGHVS, CDR2 FNYEAQ. The CDR3 extends over 16 amino acids. For the CDR3, the DNA is TGTGCCAGCAGCTTAGCAGTACTAGCGGGCACAGATACGCAGTATTTT. It yields the protein CASSLAVLAGTDTQYF.

This chain joins TRBV20-1 and TRBJ2-1; 10 bases agree with TRBD1. Germline lookup yields CDR1 DFQATT and CDR2 SNEGSKA (reference sequence). Trimming cost V 3 bases and J 9 bases; bases outside gene matches: 5. The CDR3 sequence is 13 residues long. Here the CDR3 reads CSARRQGAFEQFF. CDR3 DNA sequence: TGCAGTGCTAGGAGACAGGGGGCATTTGAGCAGTTCTTC.